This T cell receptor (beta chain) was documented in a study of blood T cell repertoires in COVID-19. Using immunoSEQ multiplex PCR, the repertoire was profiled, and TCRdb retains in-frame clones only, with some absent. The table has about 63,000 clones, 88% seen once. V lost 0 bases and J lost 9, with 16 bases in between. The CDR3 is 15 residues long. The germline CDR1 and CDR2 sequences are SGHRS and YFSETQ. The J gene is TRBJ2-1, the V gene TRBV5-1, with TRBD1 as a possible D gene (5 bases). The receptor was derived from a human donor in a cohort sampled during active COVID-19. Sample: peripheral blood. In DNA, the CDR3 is TGCGCCAGCAGCTTGGTTGGTCAGGGCCTTAGTGAGCAGTTCTTC. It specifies CASSLVGQGLSEQFF.